A single TCR beta chain is shown here with its context. This sample is drawn from a study of control samples from healthy donors and cancer patients. Repertoires were generated with immunoSEQ multiplex PCR, while TCRdb's copy carries only in-frame clones and drops some. The profile shows more than 140,000 clones, roughly 94% of them singletons. Per the germline V gene, CDR1 is SGDLS and CDR2 is YYNGEE. The CDR3 is made up of 15 amino acids. The V end lost 0 bases, the J end lost 1 base, and 11 bases lay between the germline ends. This sequence was found in a man aged 35-49 years in good health. The V gene is TRBV9, the J gene TRBJ2-7; maybe TRBD2 (6 bases). The sequencing input was blood. CDR3 amino acids: CASSVEPSDSYEQYF. The CDR3 coding sequence is TGTGCCAGCAGCGTAGAACCTAGCGATTCCTACGAGCAGTACTTC.